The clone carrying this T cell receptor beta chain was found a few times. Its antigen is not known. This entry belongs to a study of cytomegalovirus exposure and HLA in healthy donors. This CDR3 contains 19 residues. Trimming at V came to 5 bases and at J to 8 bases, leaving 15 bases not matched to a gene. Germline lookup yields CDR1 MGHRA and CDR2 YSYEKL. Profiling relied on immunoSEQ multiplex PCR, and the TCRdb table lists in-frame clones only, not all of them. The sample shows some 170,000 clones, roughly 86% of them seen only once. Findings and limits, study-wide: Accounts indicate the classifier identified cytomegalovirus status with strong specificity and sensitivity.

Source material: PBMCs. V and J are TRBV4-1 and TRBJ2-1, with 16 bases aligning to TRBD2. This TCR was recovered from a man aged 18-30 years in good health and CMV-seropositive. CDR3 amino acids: CASSNPGLAGGPEGDEQFF. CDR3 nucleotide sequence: TGCGCCAGCAGCAATCCGGGACTAGCGGGAGGGCCTGAGGGCGATGAGCAGTTCTTC.